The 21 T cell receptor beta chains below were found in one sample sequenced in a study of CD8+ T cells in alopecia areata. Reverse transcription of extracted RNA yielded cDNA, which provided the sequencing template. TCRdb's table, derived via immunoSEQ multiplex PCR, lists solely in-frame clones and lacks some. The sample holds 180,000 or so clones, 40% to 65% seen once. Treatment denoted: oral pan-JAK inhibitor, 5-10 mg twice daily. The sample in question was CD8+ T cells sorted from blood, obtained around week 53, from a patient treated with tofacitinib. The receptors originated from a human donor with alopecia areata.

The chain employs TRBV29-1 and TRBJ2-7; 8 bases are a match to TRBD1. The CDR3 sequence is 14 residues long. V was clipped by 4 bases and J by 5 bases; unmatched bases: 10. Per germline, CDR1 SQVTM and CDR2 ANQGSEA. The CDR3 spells CSVVTHRGSHEQYF. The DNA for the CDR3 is TGCAGCGTTGTTACCCACAGGGGGTCCCACGAGCAGTACTTC.

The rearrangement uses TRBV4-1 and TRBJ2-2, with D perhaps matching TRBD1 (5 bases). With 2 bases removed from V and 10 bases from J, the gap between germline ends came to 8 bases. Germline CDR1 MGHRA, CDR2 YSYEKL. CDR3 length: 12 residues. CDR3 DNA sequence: TGCGCCAGCAGCCAATTTGGGGCGGAGCTGTTTTTT. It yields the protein CASSQFGAELFF.

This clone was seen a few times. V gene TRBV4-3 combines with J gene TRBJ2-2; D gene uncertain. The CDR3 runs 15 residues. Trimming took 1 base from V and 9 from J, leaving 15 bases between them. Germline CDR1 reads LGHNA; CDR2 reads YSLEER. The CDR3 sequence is CASSQGSGRSRELFF. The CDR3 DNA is TGCGCCAGCAGCCAAGGCTCCGGTAGGAGCCGGGAGCTGTTTTTT.

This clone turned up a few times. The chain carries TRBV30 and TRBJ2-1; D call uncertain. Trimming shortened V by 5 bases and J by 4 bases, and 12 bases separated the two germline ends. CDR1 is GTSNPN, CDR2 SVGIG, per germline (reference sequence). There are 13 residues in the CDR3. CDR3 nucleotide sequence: TGTGCCTGGGGGGAAGTCCTGTACAATGAGCAGTTCTTC. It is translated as CAWGEVLYNEQFF.

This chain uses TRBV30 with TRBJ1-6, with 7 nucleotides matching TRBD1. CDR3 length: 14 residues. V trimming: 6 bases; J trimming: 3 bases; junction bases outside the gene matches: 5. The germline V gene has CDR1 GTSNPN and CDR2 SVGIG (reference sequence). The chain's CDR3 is CACGTENYNSPLHF. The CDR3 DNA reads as TGTGCCTGTGGGACAGAAAACTATAATTCACCCCTCCACTTT. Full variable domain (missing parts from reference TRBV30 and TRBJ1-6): SQTIHQWPATLVQPVGSPLSLECTVEGTSNPNLYWYRQAAGRGLQLLFYSVGIGQISSEVPQNLSASRPQDRQFILSSKKLLLSDSGFYLCACGTENYNSPLHFGNGTRLTVT.

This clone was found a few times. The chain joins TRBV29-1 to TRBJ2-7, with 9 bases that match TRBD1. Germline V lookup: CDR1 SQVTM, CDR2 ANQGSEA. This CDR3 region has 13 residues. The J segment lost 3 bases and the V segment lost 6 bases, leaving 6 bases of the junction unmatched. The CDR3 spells CSVTGGEHYEQYF. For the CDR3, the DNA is TGCAGCGTGACAGGGGGTGAACACTACGAGCAGTACTTC.

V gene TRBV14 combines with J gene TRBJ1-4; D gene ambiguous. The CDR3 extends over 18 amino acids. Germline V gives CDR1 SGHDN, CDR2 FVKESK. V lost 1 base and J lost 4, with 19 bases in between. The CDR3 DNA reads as TGTGCCAGCAGCCAAGGGTCGTACAGCCGTGGGGTTAATGAAAAACTGTTTTTT. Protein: CASSQGSYSRGVNEKLFF.

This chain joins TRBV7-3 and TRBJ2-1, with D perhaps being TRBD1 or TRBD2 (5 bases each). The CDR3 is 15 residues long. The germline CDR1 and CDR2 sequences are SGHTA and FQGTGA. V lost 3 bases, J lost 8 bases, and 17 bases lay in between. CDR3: CASSLDRDPGYEQFF. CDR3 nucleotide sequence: TGTGCCAGCAGCTTGGACCGGGACCCCGGGTATGAGCAGTTCTTC.

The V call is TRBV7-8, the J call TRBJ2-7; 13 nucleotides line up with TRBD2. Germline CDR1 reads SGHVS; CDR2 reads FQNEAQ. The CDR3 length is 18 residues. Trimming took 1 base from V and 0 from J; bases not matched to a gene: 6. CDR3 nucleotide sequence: TGTGCCAGCAGCTTAGGACTAGCGGGGGGCCCGAGCTCCTACGAGCAGTACTTC. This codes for CASSLGLAGGPSSYEQYF.

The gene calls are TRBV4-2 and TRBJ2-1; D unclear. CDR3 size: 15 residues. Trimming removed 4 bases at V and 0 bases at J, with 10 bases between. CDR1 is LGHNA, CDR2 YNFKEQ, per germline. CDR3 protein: CASSREIGSYNEQFF. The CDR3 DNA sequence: TGTGCCAGCAGCCGAGAAATTGGCTCCTACAATGAGCAGTTCTTC.

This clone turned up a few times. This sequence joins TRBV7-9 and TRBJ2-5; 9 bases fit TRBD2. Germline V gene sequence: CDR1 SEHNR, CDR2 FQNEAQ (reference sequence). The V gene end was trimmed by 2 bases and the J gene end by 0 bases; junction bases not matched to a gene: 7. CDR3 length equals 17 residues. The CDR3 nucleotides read TGTGCCAGCAGCTTAAGGGCTAGCGGGGTTTACCAAGAGACCCAGTACTTC. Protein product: CASSLRASGVYQETQYF. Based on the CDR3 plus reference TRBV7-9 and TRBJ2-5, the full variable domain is DTGVSQNPRHKITKRGQNVTFRCDPISEHNRLYWYRQTLGQGPEFLTYFQNEAQLEKSRLLSDRFSAERPKGSFSTLEIQRTEQGDSAMYLCASSLRASGVYQETQYFGPGTRLLVL.

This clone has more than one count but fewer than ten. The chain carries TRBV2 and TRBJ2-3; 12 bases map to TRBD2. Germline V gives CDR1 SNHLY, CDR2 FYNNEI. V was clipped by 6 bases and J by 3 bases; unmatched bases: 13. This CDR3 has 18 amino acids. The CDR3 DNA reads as TGTGCCAGCAGGCCAGCTAGCGGGGGGGACCGACGGACAGATACGCAGTATTTT. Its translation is CASRPASGGDRRTDTQYF.

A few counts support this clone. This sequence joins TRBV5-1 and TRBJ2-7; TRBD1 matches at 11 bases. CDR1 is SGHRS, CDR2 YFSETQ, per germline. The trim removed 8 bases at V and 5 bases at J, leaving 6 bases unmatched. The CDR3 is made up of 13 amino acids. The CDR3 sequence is CARRTGGRDEQYF. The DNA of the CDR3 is TGCGCCAGGAGGACAGGGGGCAGGGACGAGCAGTACTTC.

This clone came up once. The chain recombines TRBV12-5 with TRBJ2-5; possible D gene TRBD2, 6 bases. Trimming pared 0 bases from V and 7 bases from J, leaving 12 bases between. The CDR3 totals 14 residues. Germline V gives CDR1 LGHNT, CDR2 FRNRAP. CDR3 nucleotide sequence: TGTGCTAGTGGTTTGGTACAGCTGGGGGGGACCCAGTACTTC. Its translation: CASGLVQLGGTQYF.

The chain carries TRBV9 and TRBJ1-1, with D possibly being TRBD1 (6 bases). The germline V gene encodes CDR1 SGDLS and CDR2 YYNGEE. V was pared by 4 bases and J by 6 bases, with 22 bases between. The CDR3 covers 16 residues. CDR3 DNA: TGTGCCAGCAGCCCCACTCTGACAGGCCTTGGGGCTGAAGCTTTCTTT. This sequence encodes CASSPTLTGLGAEAFF.

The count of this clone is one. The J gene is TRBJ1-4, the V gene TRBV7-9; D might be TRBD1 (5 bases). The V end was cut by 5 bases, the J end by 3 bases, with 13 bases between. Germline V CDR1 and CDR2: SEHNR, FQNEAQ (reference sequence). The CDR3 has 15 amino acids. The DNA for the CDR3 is TGTGCCAGCAGCCCCCCCATAGGGGCTAATGAAAAACTGTTTTTT. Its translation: CASSPPIGANEKLFF.

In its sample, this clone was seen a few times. CDR3: CAIEDSLTGELFF. The CDR3 region has the DNA TGTGCCATCGAGGACAGTCTCACCGGGGAGCTGTTTTTT. The chain carries TRBV10-3 and TRBJ2-2, with a possible D match to TRBD1 (6 bases). The CDR3 is made up of 13 amino acids. Germline CDR1 reads ENHRY; CDR2 reads SYGVKD. V was shortened by 8 bases and J by 4 bases, with 11 bases between the two germline ends.

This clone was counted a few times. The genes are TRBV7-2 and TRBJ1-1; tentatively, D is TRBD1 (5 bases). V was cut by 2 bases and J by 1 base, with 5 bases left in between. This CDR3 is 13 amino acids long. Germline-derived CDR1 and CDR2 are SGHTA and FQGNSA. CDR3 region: CASSLRGNTEAFF. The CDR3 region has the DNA TGTGCCAGCAGCTTAAGGGGGAACACTGAAGCTTTCTTT.

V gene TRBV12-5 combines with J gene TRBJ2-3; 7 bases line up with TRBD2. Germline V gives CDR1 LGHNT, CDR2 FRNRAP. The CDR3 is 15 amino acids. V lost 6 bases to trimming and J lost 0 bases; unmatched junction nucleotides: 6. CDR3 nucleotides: TGTGCTAGTGGCGCGGAGCGGGGCAGCACAGATACGCAGTATTTT. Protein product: CASGAERGSTDTQYF. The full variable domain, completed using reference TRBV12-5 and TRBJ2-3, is DARVTQTPRHKVTEMGQEVTMRCQPILGHNTVFWYRQTMMQGLELLAYFRNRAPLDDSGMPKDRFSAEMPDATLATLKIQPSEPRDSAVYFCASGAERGSTDTQYFGPGTRLTVL.

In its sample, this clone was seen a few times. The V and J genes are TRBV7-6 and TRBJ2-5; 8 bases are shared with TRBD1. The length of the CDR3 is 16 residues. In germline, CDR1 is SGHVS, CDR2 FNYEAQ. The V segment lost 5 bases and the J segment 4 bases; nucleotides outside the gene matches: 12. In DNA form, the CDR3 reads TGTGCCAGCAGCCTCCGGAACGACAGGGGAAGAGAGACCCAGTACTTC. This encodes CASSLRNDRGRETQYF.

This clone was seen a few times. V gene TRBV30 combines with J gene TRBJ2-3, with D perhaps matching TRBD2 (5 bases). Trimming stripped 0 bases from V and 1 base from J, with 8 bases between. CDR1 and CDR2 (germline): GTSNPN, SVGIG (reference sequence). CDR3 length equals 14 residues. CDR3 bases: TGTGCCTGGAGTGTAGGGAGCGGCACAGATACGCAGTATTTT. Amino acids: CAWSVGSGTDTQYF.